This TCR beta chain stems from a study of blood T cell repertoires in COVID-19. Looking at the study overall: T cells, B-cell-depleted T cells, or PBMCs supplied cDNA or gDNA.

The germline V gene has CDR1 SGHKS and CDR2 YYEKEE (reference sequence). V lost 2 bases to trimming and J lost 3 bases, with 3 bases between them. The CDR3 is 13 amino acids. As originally analysed: Reference gene primer amplification in the assay estimated nucleated cell counts. Clones were read by immunoSEQ multiplex PCR, and TCRdb kept only the in-frame ones, dropping some. For V, J and clone size, that table is used; D and trimming come from the DNA. The data show 100,000 or so clones, with around 84% seen just once and around 3% held by the top ten. This clone was counted a single time. The chain carries TRBV5-5 and TRBJ1-6; no clear D. The sequence derives from a man aged 50 to 59 with active or convalescent COVID-19. Sequenced material: peripheral blood. The CDR3, as DNA: TGTGCCAGCAGCTTTAACTATAATTCACCCCTCCACTTT. Translation gives CASSFNYNSPLHF.